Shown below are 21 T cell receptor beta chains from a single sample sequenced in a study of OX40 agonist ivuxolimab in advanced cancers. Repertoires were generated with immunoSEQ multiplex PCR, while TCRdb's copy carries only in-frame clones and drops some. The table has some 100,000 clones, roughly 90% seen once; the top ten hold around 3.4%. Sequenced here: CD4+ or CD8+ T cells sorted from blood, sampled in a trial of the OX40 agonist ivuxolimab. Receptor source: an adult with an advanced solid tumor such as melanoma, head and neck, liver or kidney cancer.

The CDR3 loop is CASSQGDSFLEAFF. CDR3 coding DNA: TGCGCCAGCAGCCAAGGGGACAGTTTCTTGGAAGCTTTCTTT. This chain joins TRBV4-1 and TRBJ1-1; TRBD1 aligns across 7 bases. The CDR3 runs to 14 residues. CDR1 MGHRA and CDR2 YSYEKL come from the germline V gene. V lost 1 base to trimming and J lost 8 bases; unmatched junction nucleotides: 7.

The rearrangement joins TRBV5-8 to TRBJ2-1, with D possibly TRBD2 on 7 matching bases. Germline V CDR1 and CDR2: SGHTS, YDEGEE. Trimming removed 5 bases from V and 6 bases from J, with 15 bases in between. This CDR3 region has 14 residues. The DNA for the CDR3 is TGTGCCAGCAGTCTAAGGGGGAGGGCCAATGAGCAGTTCTTC. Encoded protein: CASSLRGRANEQFF.

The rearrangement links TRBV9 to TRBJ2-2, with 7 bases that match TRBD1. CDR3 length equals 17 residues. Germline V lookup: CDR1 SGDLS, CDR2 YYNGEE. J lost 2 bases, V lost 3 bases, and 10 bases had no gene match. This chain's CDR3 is CASSARSTGANTGELFF. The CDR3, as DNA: TGTGCCAGCAGCGCGCGGTCCACAGGGGCTAACACCGGGGAGCTGTTTTTT.

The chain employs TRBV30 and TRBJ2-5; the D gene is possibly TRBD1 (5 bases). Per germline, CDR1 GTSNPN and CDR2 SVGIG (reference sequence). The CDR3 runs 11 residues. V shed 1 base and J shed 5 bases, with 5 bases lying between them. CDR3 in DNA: TGTGCCTGGAGTGAGGGGGAGACCCAGTACTTC. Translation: CAWSEGETQYF.

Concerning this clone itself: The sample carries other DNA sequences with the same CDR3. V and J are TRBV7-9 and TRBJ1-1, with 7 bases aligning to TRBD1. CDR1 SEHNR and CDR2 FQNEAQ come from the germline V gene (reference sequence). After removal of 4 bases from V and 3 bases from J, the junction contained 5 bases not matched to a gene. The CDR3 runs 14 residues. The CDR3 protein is CASSWGGTDTEAFF. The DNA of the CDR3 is TGTGCCAGCAGCTGGGGGGGGACAGACACTGAAGCTTTCTTT.

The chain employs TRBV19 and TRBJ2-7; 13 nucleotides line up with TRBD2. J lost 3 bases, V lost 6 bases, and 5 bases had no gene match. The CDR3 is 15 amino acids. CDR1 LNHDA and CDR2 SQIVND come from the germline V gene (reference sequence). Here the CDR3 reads CASRQTSGRDYEQYF. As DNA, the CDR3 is TGTGCCAGTAGACAAACTAGCGGGAGGGACTACGAGCAGTACTTC.

The CDR3 DNA follows: TGTGCTAGCGGGAGAGTGGCCGGGGAGCTGTTTTTT. It translates to CASGRVAGELFF. The chain uses TRBV12-5 and TRBJ2-2, with a weak D call TRBD2 (6 bases). The ends were cut back, 9 bases at V and 6 bases at J, with 11 bases in the middle. Germline CDR1 reads LGHNT; CDR2 reads FRNRAP. The length of the CDR3 is 12 residues. Full variable domain (remainder filled in from reference TRBV12-5 and TRBJ2-2): DARVTQTPRHKVTEMGQEVTMRCQPILGHNTVFWYRQTMMQGLELLAYFRNRAPLDDSGMPKDRFSAEMPDATLATLKIQPSEPRDSAVYFCASGRVAGELFFGEGSRLTVL.

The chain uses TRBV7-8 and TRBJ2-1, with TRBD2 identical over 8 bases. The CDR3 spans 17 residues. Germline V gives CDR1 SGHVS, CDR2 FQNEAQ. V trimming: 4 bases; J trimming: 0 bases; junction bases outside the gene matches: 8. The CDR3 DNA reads TGTGCCAGCAGCTCAAGCGGGAGCGGGACCTCCTACAATGAGCAGTTCTTC. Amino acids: CASSSSGSGTSYNEQFF.

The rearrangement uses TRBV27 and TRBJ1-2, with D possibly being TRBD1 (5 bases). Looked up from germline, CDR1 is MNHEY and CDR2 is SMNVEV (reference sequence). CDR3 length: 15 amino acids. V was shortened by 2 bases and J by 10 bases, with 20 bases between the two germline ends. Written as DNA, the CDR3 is TGTGCCAGCAGTTTAATGAGCGGGGGTAAGAGGAACTACACCTTC. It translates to CASSLMSGGKRNYTF.

This CDR3 reads CSVLARQGAGELFF. The CDR3 coding sequence is TGCAGCGTTCTGGCTCGACAGGGAGCCGGGGAGCTGTTTTTT. V is TRBV29-1 and J is TRBJ2-2; 7 bases are a match to TRBD1. Germline loops: CDR1 SQVTM, CDR2 ANQGSEA. V was pared by 5 bases and J by 6 bases, with 9 bases of the junction left unmatched. The CDR3 length is 14 residues.

In DNA form, the CDR3 reads TGTGCCAGCAACGATAGGACAGGGATCGATCAGCCCCAGCATTTT. Translation gives CASNDRTGIDQPQHF. This sequence joins TRBV2 and TRBJ1-5; 8 positions agree with TRBD1. Germline CDR1 is SNHLY and CDR2 is FYNNEI. J lost 5 bases, V lost 7 bases, and 10 bases had no gene match. The length of the CDR3 is 15 residues.

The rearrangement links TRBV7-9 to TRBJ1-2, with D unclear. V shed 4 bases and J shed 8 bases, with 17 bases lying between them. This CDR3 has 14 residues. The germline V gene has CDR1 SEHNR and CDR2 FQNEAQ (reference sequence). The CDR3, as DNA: TGTGCCAGCAGCTCCGAGCCATACCGGCAGGGCTACACCTTC. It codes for CASSSEPYRQGYTF.

CDR3 coding DNA: TGTGCCAGCAGTTTAATGGGACAGTATAGCAATCAGCCCCAGCATTTT. Amino acid sequence: CASSLMGQYSNQPQHF. The rearrangement joins TRBV27 to TRBJ1-5; 7 bases line up with TRBD1. J was trimmed by 0 bases and V by 2 bases; bases with no gene match: 4. CDR1 is MNHEY, CDR2 SMNVEV, per germline (reference sequence). The CDR3 has 16 amino acids.

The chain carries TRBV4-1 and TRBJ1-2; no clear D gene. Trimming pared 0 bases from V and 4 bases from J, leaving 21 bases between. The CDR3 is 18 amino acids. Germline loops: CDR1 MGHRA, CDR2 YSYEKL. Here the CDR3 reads CASSQDAGPSSGVYGYTF. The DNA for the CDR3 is TGCGCCAGCAGCCAAGACGCCGGGCCCTCCTCCGGGGTCTATGGCTACACCTTC.

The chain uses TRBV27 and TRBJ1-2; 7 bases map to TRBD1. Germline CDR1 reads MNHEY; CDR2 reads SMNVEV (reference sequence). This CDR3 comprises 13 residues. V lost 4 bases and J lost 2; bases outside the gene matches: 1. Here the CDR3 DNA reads TGTGCCAGCAGTTCACAGGGGAACTATGGCTACACCTTC. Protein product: CASSSQGNYGYTF.

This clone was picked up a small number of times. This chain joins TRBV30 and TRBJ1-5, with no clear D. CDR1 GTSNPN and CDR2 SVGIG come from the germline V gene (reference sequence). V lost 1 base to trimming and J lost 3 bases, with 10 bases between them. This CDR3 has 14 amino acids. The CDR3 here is CAWSGSYHNQPQHF. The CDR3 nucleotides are TGTGCCTGGAGTGGGTCGTACCACAATCAGCCCCAGCATTTT.

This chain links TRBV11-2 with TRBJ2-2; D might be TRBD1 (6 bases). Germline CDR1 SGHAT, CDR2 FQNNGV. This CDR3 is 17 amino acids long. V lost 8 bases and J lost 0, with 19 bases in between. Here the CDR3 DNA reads TGTGCCAGCCGCCACTCCCCTGGACAGACGAACACCGGGGAGCTGTTTTTT. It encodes CASRHSPGQTNTGELFF.

The CDR3 spells CASSIVDRGDYEQYF. The CDR3 DNA reads as TGTGCCAGTAGTATCGTTGACAGGGGGGACTACGAGCAGTACTTC. The chain recombines TRBV19 with TRBJ2-7; the match to TRBD1 covers 9 bases. Losses at the gene ends were 3 bases for V and 3 bases for J; bases not matched to a gene: 6. This CDR3 spans 15 amino acids. The germline gives CDR1 LNHDA, CDR2 SQIVND (reference sequence).

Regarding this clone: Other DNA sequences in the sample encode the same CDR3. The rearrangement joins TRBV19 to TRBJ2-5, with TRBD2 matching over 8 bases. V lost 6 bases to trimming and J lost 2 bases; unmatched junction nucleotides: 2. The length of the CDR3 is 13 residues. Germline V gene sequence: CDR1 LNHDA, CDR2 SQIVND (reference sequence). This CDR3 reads CASRTSGQETQYF. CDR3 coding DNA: TGTGCCAGTAGAACTAGCGGACAAGAGACCCAGTACTTC.

The CDR3 bases are TGTGCCAGCAGCTTAGGGGATGACAGGGGCCATGAGCAGTTCTTC. It specifies CASSLGDDRGHEQFF. This chain joins TRBV11-2 and TRBJ2-1, with 8 bases aligning to TRBD1. Trimming took 1 base from V and 8 from J; bases not matched to a gene: 7. The CDR3 contains 15 residues. Germline CDR1 SGHAT, CDR2 FQNNGV.

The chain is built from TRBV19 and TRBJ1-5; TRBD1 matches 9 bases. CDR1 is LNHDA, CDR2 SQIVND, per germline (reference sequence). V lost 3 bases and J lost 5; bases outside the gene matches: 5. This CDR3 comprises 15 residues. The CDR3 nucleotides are TGTGCCAGTAGTATGCTCGGGACAGGGTATCAGCCCCAGCATTTT. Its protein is CASSMLGTGYQPQHF. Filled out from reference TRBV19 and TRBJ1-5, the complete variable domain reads DGGITQSPKYLFRKEGQNVTLSCEQNLNHDAMYWYRQDPGQGLRLIYYSQIVNDFQKGDIAEGYSVSREKKESFPLTVTSAQKNPTAFYLCASSMLGTGYQPQHFGDGTRLSIL.